Presented here are 27 T cell receptor beta chains from one specimen sequenced in a study of blood T cell repertoires in COVID-19. Repertoires were generated with immunoSEQ multiplex PCR, while TCRdb's copy carries only in-frame clones and drops some. The sample shows about 170,000 clones, 85% to 90% of them seen only once. Sequencing was done on a sample of peripheral blood. The receptor source for this set is a woman of 80 years or more with COVID-19, enrolled during active disease.

The gene calls are TRBV7-3 and TRBJ2-3; TRBD2 is a possible D gene (5 bases). The CDR3 totals 14 residues. Germline CDR1 and CDR2: SGHTA and FQGTGA. The V end was cut by 4 bases, the J end by 2 bases, with 10 bases between. CDR3 residues: CASSSQDFTDTQYF. The CDR3 region has the DNA TGTGCCAGCAGCTCGCAGGACTTCACAGATACGCAGTATTTT.

The rearrangement joins TRBV5-1 to TRBJ2-2, with a weak D call TRBD1 (6 bases). V was cut by 0 bases and J by 7 bases, with 13 bases left in between. The germline CDR1 and CDR2 sequences are SGHRS and YFSETQ. CDR3 length: 15 amino acids. As DNA, the CDR3 is TGCGCCAGCAGCTTGGCCACTACAGGGAGCGGGGAGCTGTTTTTT. Translation gives CASSLATTGSGELFF. The entire variable domain, with the rest obtained from reference TRBV5-1 and TRBJ2-2, is as follows: KAGVTQTPRYLIKTRGQQVTLSCSPISGHRSVSWYQQTPGQGLQFLFEYFSETQRNKGNFPGRFSGRQFSNSRSEMNVSTLELGDSALYLCASSLATTGSGELFFGEGSRLTVL.

The chain recombines TRBV28 with TRBJ1-2; 9 nucleotides line up with TRBD1. Germline V gene data show CDR1 as MDHEN and CDR2 as SYDVKM. The V segment lost 4 bases and the J segment 6 bases; nucleotides outside the gene matches: 3. This CDR3 is built from 13 residues. The CDR3 spells CASSWGTGNGYTF. The CDR3 DNA is TGTGCCAGCAGTTGGGGGACAGGGAATGGCTACACCTTC.

V is TRBV21-1 and J is TRBJ2-7; the DNA was not compared with TRBD2, the D call given in the table. TRBV21-1 is an annotated pseudogene. The CDR3 runs to 17 residues. The CDR3 region is CASSKDQDSGSSYEQYF. CDR3 bases: TGTGCCAGCAGCAAAGATCAGGATAGCGGATCGTCCTACGAGCAGTACTTC.

V gene TRBV12-5 combines with J gene TRBJ2-3, with D possibly being TRBD2 (6 bases). The CDR3 is 13 amino acids. CDR1 is LGHNT, CDR2 FRNRAP, per germline. V gave up 9 bases and J gave up 6 bases, with 16 bases separating them. CDR3 DNA: TGTGCTAGCATGGACTATTTTTCCGATACGCAGTATTTT. It is translated as CASMDYFSDTQYF. The variable domain in full, with the rest retrieved from reference TRBV12-5 and TRBJ2-3, is DARVTQTPRHKVTEMGQEVTMRCQPILGHNTVFWYRQTMMQGLELLAYFRNRAPLDDSGMPKDRFSAEMPDATLATLKIQPSEPRDSAVYFCASMDYFSDTQYFGPGTRLTVL.

The chain carries TRBV25-1 and TRBJ1-2, with D perhaps TRBD1 (5 bases). V was shortened by 10 bases and J by 5 bases, with 11 bases between the two germline ends. Germline V gene sequence: CDR1 MGHDK, CDR2 SYGVNS. This CDR3 spans 11 amino acids. The CDR3: CATKTAYGYTF. The CDR3 DNA is TGTGCCACCAAGACAGCTTATGGCTACACCTTC.

V and J are TRBV6-1 and TRBJ2-3; TRBD2 aligns across 8 bases. The germline V gene encodes CDR1 MNHNS and CDR2 SASEGT. There are 14 residues in the CDR3. After removal of 3 bases from V and 2 bases from J, the junction contained 1 base not matched to a gene. CDR3 sequence: CASSDGGATDTQYF. In DNA, the CDR3 is TGTGCCAGCAGTGACGGGGGGGCCACAGATACGCAGTATTTT.

The rearrangement links TRBV28 to TRBJ1-2; 10 bases are shared with TRBD1. The CDR3 loop spans 13 amino acids. J lost 7 bases, V lost 5 bases, and 4 bases had no gene match. The germline CDR1 and CDR2 sequences are MDHEN and SYDVKM. This CDR3 is CASSPGQGSGYTF. Written as DNA, the CDR3 is TGTGCCAGCAGTCCGGGACAGGGGAGTGGCTACACCTTC.

The chain links TRBV5-1 to TRBJ1-5; D possibly corresponds to TRBD1 (5 bases). CDR3 size: 15 residues. Germline V gene sequence: CDR1 SGHRS, CDR2 YFSETQ. Trimming shortened V by 0 bases and J by 7 bases, and 14 bases separated the two germline ends. Here the CDR3 reads CASSLEGRVSQPQHF. As DNA, the CDR3 is TGCGCCAGCAGCTTGGAAGGCAGGGTGAGCCAGCCCCAGCATTTT.

The V call is TRBV5-4, the J call TRBJ2-2; 13 bases agree with TRBD2. CDR3 size: 19 residues. Unmatched junction bases numbered 10, after V lost 1 base and J lost 4 bases. Per germline, CDR1 SGHNT and CDR2 YYREEE (reference sequence). CDR3 sequence reads: CASSLPIGLAGEGTGELFF. As DNA, the CDR3 is TGTGCCAGCAGCTTGCCGATTGGACTAGCGGGAGAGGGCACCGGGGAGCTGTTTTTT.

This chain uses TRBV9 with TRBJ1-1; possibly TRBD1 for D (5 bases). The ends were cut back, 4 bases at V and 6 bases at J, with 13 bases in the middle. CDR1 SGDLS and CDR2 YYNGEE come from the germline V gene. This CDR3 is built from 13 residues. CDR3 amino acids: CASSSPSRAEAFF. CDR3 coding DNA: TGTGCCAGCAGCTCACCATCCAGGGCTGAAGCTTTCTTT.

The V and J genes are TRBV7-2 and TRBJ2-7, with 10 bases fitting TRBD2. Losses at the gene ends were 3 bases for V and 5 bases for J; bases not matched to a gene: 10. Looked up from germline, CDR1 is SGHTA and CDR2 is FQGNSA. This CDR3 is built from 16 residues. CDR3 nucleotide sequence: TGTGCCAGCAGCTTCGTAGCGGGAGGCCCTTTGGACGAGCAGTACTTC. The encoded protein is CASSFVAGGPLDEQYF.

The chain uses TRBV19 and TRBJ1-1; TRBD1 might be the D (5 bases). V was pared by 9 bases and J by 4 bases, with 15 bases between. Germline V gene sequence: CDR1 LNHDA, CDR2 SQIVND (reference sequence). The CDR3 loop spans 13 amino acids. CDR3 sequence (DNA): TGTGCCAGCGGATCCCAGGGCCCCACTGAAGCTTTCTTT. Translation gives CASGSQGPTEAFF. Full variable domain (outside the CDR3, taken from reference TRBV19 and TRBJ1-1): DGGITQSPKYLFRKEGQNVTLSCEQNLNHDAMYWYRQDPGQGLRLIYYSQIVNDFQKGDIAEGYSVSREKKESFPLTVTSAQKNPTAFYLCASGSQGPTEAFFGQGTRLTVV.

The V gene is TRBV7-3, the J gene TRBJ2-1, with 8 nucleotides matching TRBD1. The CDR3 sequence is 16 residues long. V shed 7 bases and J 1 base; nucleotides not matched to a gene: 9. Germline V gene sequence: CDR1 SGHTA, CDR2 FQGTGA. The CDR3, as DNA: TGTGCCAGCAACAGGGGGGAGCATGGGTCCTACAATGAGCAGTTCTTC. Amino acids: CASNRGEHGSYNEQFF.

The gene calls are TRBV5-8 and TRBJ1-1, with D tentatively TRBD1 (5 bases). V shed 2 bases and J shed 6 bases, with 11 bases lying between them. The germline V gene encodes CDR1 SGHTS and CDR2 YDEGEE. The CDR3 has 13 amino acids. CDR3 amino acids: CASSLSGLAEAFF. CDR3 nucleotides: TGTGCCAGCAGCTTATCAGGGCTCGCTGAAGCTTTCTTT.

The chain employs TRBV5-8 and TRBJ1-2, with no clear D. Deletions cut 4 bases from V and 2 bases from J, with 9 bases between. The CDR3 runs 13 residues. Per germline, CDR1 SGHTS and CDR2 YDEGEE. The CDR3 is CASSPTLNYGYTF. The CDR3 DNA follows: TGTGCCAGCAGCCCGACTCTAAACTATGGCTACACCTTC.

The J gene is TRBJ1-5, the V gene TRBV21-1; the table names TRBD1, a call not compared with the DNA. TRBV21-1 is classified as a pseudogene. This CDR3 has 15 residues. The CDR3 DNA sequence: TGTGCCAGCAGCAAAGACAGTTATAGCAATCAGCCCCAGCATTTT. Translated: CASSKDSYSNQPQHF.

This chain joins TRBV3-1 (or the pseudogene TRBV3-2) and TRBJ2-1; D remains unclear. The CDR3 spans 13 residues. CDR1 is LGHDT and CDR2 is YNNKEL in the germline V gene (reference sequence). The V gene lost 5 bases and the J gene lost 5 bases, with 10 bases spanning the gap. DNA for the CDR3: TGTGCCAGCAGCTCACAGACGGACAATGAGCAGTTCTTC. It is translated as CASSSQTDNEQFF.

The chain joins TRBV7-6 to TRBJ1-4; 8 positions agree with TRBD1. V gave up 6 bases and J gave up 7 bases; unmatched junction bases: 13. The length of the CDR3 is 16 residues. Germline V gives CDR1 SGHVS, CDR2 FNYEAQ. As DNA, the CDR3 is TGTGCCAGCAGGTCTCTCGCGACAGGGGAAGGTGAAAAACTGTTTTTT. Its translation: CASRSLATGEGEKLFF.

V and J are TRBV11-3 and TRBJ2-1, with TRBD2 matching over 9 bases. This CDR3 spans 17 amino acids. Trimming cost V 5 bases and J 8 bases; bases outside gene matches: 16. Germline lookup yields CDR1 SGHNT and CDR2 YENEEA. The CDR3 region is CASSRSHLAGDDDEQFF. CDR3 coding DNA: TGTGCCAGCAGCCGCTCTCACTTAGCGGGAGACGACGATGAGCAGTTCTTC.

The genes are TRBV2 and TRBJ2-2; 12 bases fit TRBD2. This CDR3 spans 14 amino acids. After removal of 10 bases from V and 3 bases from J, the junction contained 3 bases not matched to a gene. CDR1 is SNHLY and CDR2 is FYNNEI in the germline V gene. This CDR3 reads CATRLAGDTGELFF. The DNA for the CDR3 is TGTGCCACCCGACTAGCGGGAGACACCGGGGAGCTGTTTTTT.

The genes are TRBV28 and TRBJ2-7; perhaps TRBD1 as D (5 bases). Deletions cut 7 bases from V and 2 bases from J, with 9 bases between. The CDR3 is 12 residues long. Germline V CDR1 and CDR2: MDHEN, SYDVKM. The CDR3 sequence is CASMARAYEQYF. The DNA for the CDR3 is TGTGCCAGCATGGCCAGGGCCTACGAGCAGTACTTC.

The chain joins TRBV6-5 to TRBJ1-2; TRBD1 matches at 8 bases. Germline trimming cut 5 bases from V and 3 bases from J; bases unmatched to any gene: 8. Per germline, CDR1 MNHEY and CDR2 SVGAGI. There are 15 residues in the CDR3. The CDR3 DNA is TGTGCCAGCAGTCATAACGGACAGGGCCACTATGGCTACACCTTC. Translated: CASSHNGQGHYGYTF.

J is TRBJ2-6 and V is TRBV2; D uncertain. Germline V gene data show CDR1 as SNHLY and CDR2 as FYNNEI. V gave up 6 bases and J gave up 0 bases, with 6 bases separating them. This CDR3 contains 14 residues. The CDR3 bases are TGTGCCAGCAGCGAGCTCTCTGGGGCCAACGTCCTGACTTTC. It is translated as CASSELSGANVLTF.

DNA for the CDR3: TGCGCCAGCTCCATTGGGGGACAGGGGGTAGACGAGCAGTACTTC. It translates to CASSIGGQGVDEQYF. J is TRBJ2-7 and V is TRBV5-1, with TRBD1 matching over 11 bases. The CDR3 is 15 residues long. The V segment lost 7 bases and the J segment 5 bases; nucleotides outside the gene matches: 11. Per the germline V gene, CDR1 is SGHRS and CDR2 is YFSETQ.

This clone was seen a single time. The V call is TRBV2, the J call TRBJ1-2; D is undetermined. In germline, CDR1 is SNHLY, CDR2 FYNNEI. V lost 4 bases and J 2 bases, leaving 8 bases between the germline ends. The CDR3 loop spans 13 amino acids. CDR3 in amino acids: CASSALTNYGYTF. The DNA of the CDR3 is TGTGCCAGCAGTGCACTTACGAACTATGGCTACACCTTC.

Here the CDR3 DNA reads TGTGCCTGGAGTGTAAGCCCAACTAGCGTCGGCACAGATACGCAGTATTTT. It encodes CAWSVSPTSVGTDTQYF. The V call is TRBV30, the J call TRBJ2-3, with TRBD2 identical over 7 bases. J gave up 1 base and V 0 bases, and 10 bases lay outside the gene matches. Germline-derived CDR1 and CDR2 are GTSNPN and SVGIG (reference sequence). The CDR3 spans 17 residues.